This T cell receptor (beta chain) was profiled in a study of T cells in Graves' hyperthyroidism and ophthalmopathy. At the level of the study: Specimen type is peripheral blood, collected at initial diagnosis prior to any treatment.

This clonotype was counted many times. With 2 bases clipped from V and 5 bases from J, the junction kept 8 bases outside the gene matches. There are 15 residues in the CDR3. Germline V gene data show CDR1 as SGHRS and CDR2 as YFSETQ. The investigators amplified TCR beta CDR3 regions from RNA transcripts. When the TCR CDR3 underwent first-round RT-PCR, the HTBI primer set was used. TCRdb reanalysed the multiplex PCR reads using MiXCR and keeps one entry per CDR3 protein. The table lists some 500,000 distinct CDR3 sequences, 15% to 20% of them singletons. The chain joins TRBV5-1 to TRBJ2-5; 8 nucleotides match TRBD2. This sequence originates from a woman in her twenties or thirties with Graves' ophthalmopathy. Input material: blood. CDR3 loop: CASSLTGGPRETQYF. The CDR3 DNA is TGCGCCAGCAGCTTAACGGGAGGGCCCCGGGAGACCCAGTACTTC.